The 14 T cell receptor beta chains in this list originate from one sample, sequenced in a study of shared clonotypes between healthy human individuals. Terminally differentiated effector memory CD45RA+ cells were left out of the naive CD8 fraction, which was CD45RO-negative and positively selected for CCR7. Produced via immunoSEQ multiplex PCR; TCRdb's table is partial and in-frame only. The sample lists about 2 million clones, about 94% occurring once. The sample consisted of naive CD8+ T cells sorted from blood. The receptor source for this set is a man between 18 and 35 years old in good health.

The CDR3 sequence: CASSLVQGGEAFF. Written as DNA, the CDR3 is TGTGCCAGCAGCTTAGTACAGGGGGGAGAAGCTTTCTTT. J is TRBJ1-1 and V is TRBV11-2; 8 bases match TRBD1. The CDR3 loop spans 13 amino acids. The J segment lost 8 bases and the V segment lost 1 base, leaving 3 bases of the junction unmatched. Looked up from germline, CDR1 is SGHAT and CDR2 is FQNNGV.

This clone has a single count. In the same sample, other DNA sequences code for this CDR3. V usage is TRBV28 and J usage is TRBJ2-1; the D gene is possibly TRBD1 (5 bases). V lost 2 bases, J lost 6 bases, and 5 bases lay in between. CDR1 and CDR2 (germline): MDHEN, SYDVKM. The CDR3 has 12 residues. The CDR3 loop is CASSLRGNEQFF. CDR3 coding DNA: TGTGCCAGCAGTTTAAGGGGCAATGAGCAGTTCTTC.

Here the CDR3 reads CAISESPQGATYEQYF. The CDR3 DNA follows: TGTGCCATCAGTGAAAGCCCACAGGGCGCTACCTACGAGCAGTACTTC. The chain recombines TRBV10-3 with TRBJ2-7; TRBD1 might be the D (6 bases). Between the trimmed V and J ends, which lost 3 bases and 2 bases, there was a span of 17 bases. There are 16 residues in the CDR3. Germline lookup yields CDR1 ENHRY and CDR2 SYGVKD.

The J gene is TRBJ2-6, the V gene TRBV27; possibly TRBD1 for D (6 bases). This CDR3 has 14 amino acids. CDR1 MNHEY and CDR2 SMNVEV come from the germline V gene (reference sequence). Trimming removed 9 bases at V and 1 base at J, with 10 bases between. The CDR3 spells CASRQVSGANVLTF. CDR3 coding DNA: TGTGCCAGTAGACAGGTTTCTGGGGCCAACGTCCTGACTTTC.

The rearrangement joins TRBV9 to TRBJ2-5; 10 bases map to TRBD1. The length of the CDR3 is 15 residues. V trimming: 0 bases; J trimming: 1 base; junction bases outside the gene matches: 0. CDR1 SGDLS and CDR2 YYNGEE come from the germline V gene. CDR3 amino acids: CASSVGTGGQETQYF. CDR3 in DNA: TGTGCCAGCAGCGTAGGGACAGGGGGCCAAGAGACCCAGTACTTC. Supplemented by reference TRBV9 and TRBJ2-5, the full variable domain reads DSGVTQTPKHLITATGQRVTLRCSPRSGDLSVYWYQQSLDQGLQFLIQYYNGEERAKGNILERFSAQQFPDLHSELNLSSLELGDSALYFCASSVGTGGQETQYFGPGTRLLVL.

CDR3 DNA sequence: TGTGCCAGCAGTCCCTTGACTAGCTATACGAACGAGCAGTACTTC. This gives the protein CASSPLTSYTNEQYF. V is TRBV27 and J is TRBJ2-7; 7 bases align to TRBD2. CDR1 is MNHEY, CDR2 SMNVEV, per germline (reference sequence). After removal of 5 bases from V and 5 bases from J, the junction contained 12 bases not matched to a gene. The CDR3 runs to 15 residues.

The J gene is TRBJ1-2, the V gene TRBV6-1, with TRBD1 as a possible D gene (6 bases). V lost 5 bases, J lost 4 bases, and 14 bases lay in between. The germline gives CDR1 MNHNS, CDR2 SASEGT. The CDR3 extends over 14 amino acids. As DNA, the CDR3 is TGTGCCAGCAGTCCAAGATGGACAGTCTATGGCTACACCTTC. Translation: CASSPRWTVYGYTF.

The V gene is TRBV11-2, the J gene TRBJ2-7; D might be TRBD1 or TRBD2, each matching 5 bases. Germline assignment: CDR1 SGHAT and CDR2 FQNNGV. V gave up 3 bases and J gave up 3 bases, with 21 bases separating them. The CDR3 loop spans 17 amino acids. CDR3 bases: TGTGCCAGCAGCTTGAGGGACGCCCGGGGCATAGACTACGAGCAGTACTTC. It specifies CASSLRDARGIDYEQYF.

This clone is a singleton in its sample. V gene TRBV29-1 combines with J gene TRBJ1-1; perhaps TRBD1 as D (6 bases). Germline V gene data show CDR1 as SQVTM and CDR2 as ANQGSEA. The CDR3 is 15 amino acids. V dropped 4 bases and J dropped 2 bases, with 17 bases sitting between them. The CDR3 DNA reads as TGCAGCGTTGGCGGTTTGGACAGCGGCAACACTGAAGCTTTCTTT. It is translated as CSVGGLDSGNTEAFF. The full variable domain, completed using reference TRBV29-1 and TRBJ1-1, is SAVISQKPSRDICQRGTSLTIQCQVDSQVTMMFWYRQQPGQSLTLIATANQGSEATYESGFVIDKFPISRPNLTFSTLTVSNMSPEDSSIYLCSVGGLDSGNTEAFFGQGTRLTVV.

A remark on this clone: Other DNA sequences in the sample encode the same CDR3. The CDR3 is CASSEWVTYEQYF. The CDR3 region has the DNA TGTGCCAGCAGTGAATGGGTCACCTACGAGCAGTACTTC. This chain joins TRBV6-1 and TRBJ2-7; no clear D gene. The CDR3 totals 13 residues. Per the germline V gene, CDR1 is MNHNS and CDR2 is SASEGT. Trimming shortened V by 2 bases and J by 2 bases, and 7 bases separated the two germline ends.

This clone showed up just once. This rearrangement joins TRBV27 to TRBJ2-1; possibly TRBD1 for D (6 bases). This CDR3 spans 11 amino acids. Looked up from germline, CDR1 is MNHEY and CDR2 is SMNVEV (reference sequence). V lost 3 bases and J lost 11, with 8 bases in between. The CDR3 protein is CASSLGHKQFF. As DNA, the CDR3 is TGTGCCAGCAGTTTGGGACATAAGCAGTTCTTC.

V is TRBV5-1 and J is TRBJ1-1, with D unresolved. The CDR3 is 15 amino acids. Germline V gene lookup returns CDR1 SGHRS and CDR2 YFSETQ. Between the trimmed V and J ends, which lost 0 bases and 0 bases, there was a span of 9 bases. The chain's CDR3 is CASSLDRIMNTEAFF. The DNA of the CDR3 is TGCGCCAGCAGCTTGGACCGTATCATGAACACTGAAGCTTTCTTT. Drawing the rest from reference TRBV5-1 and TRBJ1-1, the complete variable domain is KAGVTQTPRYLIKTRGQQVTLSCSPISGHRSVSWYQQTPGQGLQFLFEYFSETQRNKGNFPGRFSGRQFSNSRSEMNVSTLELGDSALYLCASSLDRIMNTEAFFGQGTRLTVV.

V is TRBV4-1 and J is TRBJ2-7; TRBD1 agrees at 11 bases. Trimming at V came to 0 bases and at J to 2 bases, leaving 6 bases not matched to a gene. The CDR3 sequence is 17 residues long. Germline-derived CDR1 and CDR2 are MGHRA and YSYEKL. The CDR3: CASSQEGGGQGAYEQYF. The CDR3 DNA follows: TGCGCCAGCAGCCAAGAAGGAGGGGGACAGGGGGCCTACGAGCAGTACTTC.

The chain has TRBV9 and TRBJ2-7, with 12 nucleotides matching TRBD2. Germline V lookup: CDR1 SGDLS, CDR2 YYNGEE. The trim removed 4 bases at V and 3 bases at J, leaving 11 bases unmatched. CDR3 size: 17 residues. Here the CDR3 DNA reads TGTGCCAGCAGCCCCTCCGGTGGACTAGCGGGGTACTACGAGCAGTACTTC. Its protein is CASSPSGGLAGYYEQYF.